The 31 T cell receptor beta chains below come from one sample, sequenced in a study of cytomegalovirus exposure and HLA in healthy donors. 13 Jbeta primers and 60 Vbeta primers were used for the PCR. Sequenced by immunoSEQ multiplex PCR; TCRdb stores in-frame clones only, minus some. The top ten hold 3.5% to 4% of the sample, which has around 100,000 clones, 55% to 65% seen once. The sequencing input was PBMCs. These receptor sequences come from a man aged 25 to 40 in good health and CMV-seropositive.

This rearrangement joins TRBV2 to TRBJ1-2; the D gene is possibly TRBD1 (5 bases). Trimming cost V 6 bases and J 8 bases, with 19 bases left between them. The germline V gene has CDR1 SNHLY and CDR2 FYNNEI. This CDR3 has 14 residues. The CDR3 bases are TGTGCCAGCAGCTGGGGCTCGACAGACCGCGGCTACACCTTC. Protein sequence: CASSWGSTDRGYTF.

J is TRBJ1-6 and V is TRBV19; TRBD1 aligns across 10 bases. Germline CDR1 is LNHDA and CDR2 is SQIVND (reference sequence). CDR3 length equals 15 residues. With V trimmed by 6 bases and J by 6 bases, 5 bases remained unmatched. CDR3 sequence: CASRGQGSINSPLHF. Written as DNA, the CDR3 is TGTGCCAGTAGGGGACAGGGGTCGATTAATTCACCCCTCCACTTT.

Written as DNA, the CDR3 is TGCGCCAGCAGTGAGTCGAAAAGCTTATACAATGAGCAGTTCTTC. It translates to CASSESKSLYNEQFF. This chain uses TRBV10-1 with TRBJ2-1; the D is unclear. Trimming shortened V by 0 bases and J by 4 bases, and 10 bases separated the two germline ends. Germline CDR1 is WNHNN and CDR2 is SYGVQD (reference sequence). The CDR3 has 15 amino acids.

The rearrangement uses TRBV5-1 and TRBJ1-6; 10 bases match TRBD1. The CDR3 extends over 14 amino acids. V lost 4 bases and J lost 10; bases outside the gene matches: 5. In germline, CDR1 is SGHRS, CDR2 YFSETQ. In nucleotides, the CDR3 is TGCGCCAGCAGCCCCGGGACAGGGGACTCACCCCTCCACTTT. This translates into CASSPGTGDSPLHF.

The chain recombines TRBV7-3 with TRBJ2-3, with a tentative D call TRBD2 (6 bases). Trimming shortened V by 1 base and J by 2 bases, and 10 bases separated the two germline ends. Germline V gives CDR1 SGHTA, CDR2 FQGTGA. There are 15 residues in the CDR3. The CDR3 coding sequence is TGTGCCAGCAGCTTAAGGGCGGGGAACACAGATACGCAGTATTTT. Protein sequence: CASSLRAGNTDTQYF.

This clone was recorded once. The chain links TRBV2 to TRBJ2-3; TRBD2 matches 12 bases. CDR1 and CDR2 from the germline V gene are SNHLY and FYNNEI. V shed 0 bases, J shed 3 bases, and the junction held 4 bases outside the gene matches. The CDR3 sequence is 17 residues long. This CDR3 reads CASSEAWLAGGTDTQYF. The CDR3 DNA reads TGTGCCAGCAGTGAAGCGTGGCTAGCGGGGGGGACAGATACGCAGTATTTT.

This clone was counted only a few times. This chain uses TRBV30 with TRBJ2-7; tentative D call: TRBD2 (5 bases). V was cut by 1 base and J by 6 bases, with 7 bases left in between. The length of the CDR3 is 11 residues. Germline V gene sequence: CDR1 GTSNPN, CDR2 SVGIG (reference sequence). The CDR3: CAWSGEREQYF. The CDR3 nucleotides are TGTGCCTGGAGTGGGGAGCGCGAGCAGTACTTC.

The V call is TRBV5-1, the J call TRBJ2-3, with 8 bases matching TRBD1. Germline loops: CDR1 SGHRS, CDR2 YFSETQ. With V trimmed by 3 bases and J by 6 bases, 6 bases remained unmatched. This CDR3 spans 14 amino acids. CDR3 region: CASSSGQGMDTQYF. The CDR3 bases are TGCGCCAGCAGCTCCGGACAGGGTATGGATACGCAGTATTTT.

The chain joins TRBV11-2 to TRBJ1-6; 7 nucleotides agree with TRBD1. Germline assignment: CDR1 SGHAT and CDR2 FQNNGV. CDR3 length: 14 residues. V lost 2 bases and J lost 8; bases outside the gene matches: 3. The chain's CDR3 is CASSLTTGYSPLHF. CDR3 nucleotides: TGTGCCAGCAGCTTAACGACAGGGTATTCACCCCTCCACTTT.

The chain is built from TRBV28 and TRBJ1-2; no clear D gene. CDR1 MDHEN and CDR2 SYDVKM come from the germline V gene. The germline V and J ends were trimmed by 3 bases and 8 bases, with 16 bases remaining between them. The CDR3 runs to 14 residues. The CDR3 coding sequence is TGTGCCAGCAGTTTCCGAGACTTAACTAAAGGCTACACCTTC. It is translated as CASSFRDLTKGYTF.

This clone was detected only a few times. The chain uses TRBV5-4 and TRBJ2-7, with 11 nucleotides matching TRBD2. The CDR3 covers 15 residues. V lost 3 bases, J lost 6 bases, and 8 bases stayed unmatched. Germline CDR1 and CDR2: SGHNT and YYREEE (reference sequence). The CDR3 spells CASSSPTSGGLEQYF. The CDR3 coding sequence is TGTGCCAGCAGCTCCCCCACTAGCGGGGGTCTCGAGCAGTACTTC.

The genes are TRBV6-5 and TRBJ1-1; tentative D call: TRBD1 (6 bases). Trimming left V 10 bases short and J 5 bases short, with 17 bases between. The CDR3 length is 13 residues. Germline assignment: CDR1 MNHEY and CDR2 SVGAGI. The CDR3 spells CATTGSGGTEAFF. Written as DNA, the CDR3 is TGTGCCACTACAGGGTCTGGAGGTACTGAAGCTTTCTTT.

The chain joins TRBV5-8 to TRBJ1-2; the D gene is possibly TRBD1 (5 bases). CDR1 is SGHTS, CDR2 YDEGEE, per germline. Trimming took 0 bases from V and 1 from J, leaving 7 bases between them. CDR3 length equals 14 residues. CDR3 sequence reads: CASSLDQGNYGYTF. CDR3 DNA: TGTGCCAGCAGCTTGGACCAGGGTAACTATGGCTACACCTTC.

This clone was detected only a few times. The rearrangement joins TRBV19 to TRBJ1-2, with 11 bases fitting TRBD1. J was trimmed by 7 bases and V by 5 bases; bases with no gene match: 6. Germline CDR1 LNHDA, CDR2 SQIVND (reference sequence). The CDR3 covers 14 residues. The CDR3 nucleotides read TGTGCCAGTAGTCTCGGGACAGGGGGAGGTGGCTACACCTTC. Amino acid sequence: CASSLGTGGGGYTF. The full variable domain, in which reference TRBV19 and TRBJ1-2 provide the parts outside the CDR3, is DGGITQSPKYLFRKEGQNVTLSCEQNLNHDAMYWYRQDPGQGLRLIYYSQIVNDFQKGDIAEGYSVSREKKESFPLTVTSAQKNPTAFYLCASSLGTGGGGYTFGSGTRLTVV.

This clone has just a few counts. The chain links TRBV6-1 to TRBJ1-5; tentatively, D is TRBD1 (6 bases). Trimming cost V 6 bases and J 3 bases, with 15 bases left between them. The germline CDR1 and CDR2 sequences are MNHNS and SASEGT. This CDR3 region has 15 residues. The CDR3 is CASSARGPANQPQHF. CDR3 nucleotides: TGTGCCAGCAGCGCGCGGGGGCCGGCCAATCAGCCCCAGCATTTT.

The table lists this clone with a few counts. The chain recombines TRBV6-1 with TRBJ2-6, with 8 positions matching TRBD1. Germline V CDR1 and CDR2: MNHNS, SASEGT. This CDR3 has 15 residues. V shed 7 bases, J shed 3 bases, and the junction held 5 bases outside the gene matches. CDR3 nucleotide sequence: TGTGCCAGCATTTCGGGACAGGTTGGGGCCAACGTCCTGACTTTC. It translates to CASISGQVGANVLTF.

This clone came up a few times. The V gene is TRBV10-1, the J gene TRBJ2-2, with 8 positions matching TRBD1. Per germline, CDR1 WNHNN and CDR2 SYGVQD (reference sequence). With V trimmed by 3 bases and J by 4 bases, 1 base remained unmatched. CDR3 size: 14 residues. CDR3 residues: CASSDTGGTGELFF. CDR3 nucleotides: TGCGCCAGCAGTGACACAGGGGGCACCGGGGAGCTGTTTTTT.

The chain carries TRBV10-3 and TRBJ2-7; the match to TRBD2 covers 13 bases. Germline CDR1 ENHRY, CDR2 SYGVKD. V shed 8 bases and J 0 bases; nucleotides not matched to a gene: 4. This CDR3 has 15 residues. The CDR3 sequence: CAIGTSGASSYEQYF. Written as DNA, the CDR3 is TGTGCCATCGGGACTAGCGGGGCTAGCTCCTACGAGCAGTACTTC.

This clone was seen a handful of times. The chain has TRBV7-9 and TRBJ2-2; a weak D match, TRBD1 (5 bases). V lost 2 bases and J lost 6, with 10 bases in between. This CDR3 has 14 amino acids. Per germline, CDR1 SEHNR and CDR2 FQNEAQ (reference sequence). CDR3 residues: CASSLHGAPGELFF. DNA of the CDR3: TGTGCCAGCAGCTTACATGGGGCCCCCGGGGAGCTGTTTTTT.

J is TRBJ2-2 and V is TRBV30, with 10 bases that match TRBD1. The CDR3 length is 15 residues. With V trimmed by 8 bases and J by 7 bases, 13 bases remained unmatched. Germline lookup yields CDR1 GTSNPN and CDR2 SVGIG (reference sequence). CDR3 loop: CAAYFRDRGVGELFF. CDR3 DNA sequence: TGTGCCGCATACTTCCGGGACAGGGGCGTCGGGGAGCTGTTTTTT.

The chain recombines TRBV6-6 with TRBJ1-1, with D unresolved. Trimming removed 5 bases from V and 2 bases from J, with 6 bases in between. Germline loops: CDR1 MNHNY, CDR2 SVGAGI (reference sequence). The CDR3 has 12 residues. The CDR3 DNA reads TGTGCCAGCAGTCCCCCTAACACTGAAGCTTTCTTT. Protein: CASSPPNTEAFF.

This clone showed up just a few times. The chain has TRBV18 and TRBJ1-4; 7 bases align to TRBD1. The germline gives CDR1 KGHSH, CDR2 LQKENI. V was clipped by 2 bases and J by 2 bases; unmatched bases: 5. This CDR3 spans 16 amino acids. For the CDR3, the DNA is TGTGCCAGCTCACCATCTCAGGGGGGCACTAATGAAAAACTGTTTTTT. Translation: CASSPSQGGTNEKLFF.

V is TRBV5-8 and J is TRBJ2-5; 8 bases fit TRBD2. The CDR3 runs to 13 residues. Germline assignment: CDR1 SGHTS and CDR2 YDEGEE. V gave up 7 bases and J gave up 3 bases; unmatched junction bases: 5. CDR3 residues: CASFGGVKETQYF. The CDR3 coding sequence is TGTGCCAGCTTCGGGGGGGTAAAAGAGACCCAGTACTTC.

The chain links TRBV7-3 to TRBJ2-5; 8 bases are a match to TRBD2. V was clipped by 5 bases and J by 5 bases; unmatched bases: 10. The CDR3 has 15 amino acids. The germline CDR1 and CDR2 sequences are SGHTA and FQGTGA. CDR3 coding DNA: TGTGCCAGCAGCAGATCGGGACTAGTGAGGGAGACCCAGTACTTC. Translating it yields CASSRSGLVRETQYF.

Written as DNA, the CDR3 is TGTGCCAGGACGGGGGAGGGACTGCGCTATGGCTACACCTTC. Translation: CARTGEGLRYGYTF. The chain links TRBV2 to TRBJ1-2; possibly TRBD1 for D (5 bases). Trimming removed 9 bases at V and 4 bases at J, with 18 bases between. Germline V lookup: CDR1 SNHLY, CDR2 FYNNEI. The CDR3 spans 14 residues.

The rearrangement joins TRBV6-1 to TRBJ2-1, with D possibly TRBD1 on 6 matching bases. V was clipped by 5 bases and J by 9 bases, with 20 bases between them. The CDR3 is 15 amino acids. CDR1 MNHNS and CDR2 SASEGT come from the germline V gene. The CDR3 nucleotides read TGTGCCAGCAGTCCCAGGGGCCTAGGACCGAGTGAGCAGTTCTTC. It translates to CASSPRGLGPSEQFF.

This clone was recorded only once. The J gene is TRBJ1-1, the V gene TRBV6-5; D call uncertain. Germline lookup yields CDR1 MNHEY and CDR2 SVGAGI. V lost 6 bases, J lost 0 bases, and 14 bases lay in between. There are 15 residues in the CDR3. CDR3 nucleotides: TGTGCCAGCAGGAAGGACGGGAACTTGAACACTGAAGCTTTCTTT. This encodes CASRKDGNLNTEAFF.

The V call is TRBV6-6, the J call TRBJ1-3; D is unclear. Deletions cut 7 bases from V and 0 bases from J, with 16 bases between. The CDR3 sequence is 16 residues long. Germline loops: CDR1 MNHNY, CDR2 SVGAGI (reference sequence). The CDR3 sequence: CASTIHPDSSGNTIYF. For the CDR3, the DNA is TGTGCCAGCACAATACACCCAGATTCCTCTGGAAACACCATATATTTT.

Note on this clone: Given the absence of the conserved phenylalanine or tryptophan at the CDR3 end, a read error is likely. The chain is built from TRBV5-1 and TRBJ1-1, with D perhaps matching TRBD1 (5 bases). V was trimmed by 0 bases and J by 8 bases, leaving 11 bases between them. This CDR3 is built from 13 residues. Germline CDR1 reads SGHRS; CDR2 reads YFSETQ. The CDR3, as DNA: TGCGCCAGCAGCTTGGCCTGGGGCCAAGAAGCTTTCTCT. Residues: CASSLAWGQEAFS.

The chain links TRBV27 to TRBJ2-3; D unclear. The CDR3 sequence is 15 residues long. The germline CDR1 and CDR2 sequences are MNHEY and SMNVEV (reference sequence). V dropped 0 bases and J dropped 0 bases, with 7 bases sitting between them. The CDR3 reads CASSLSSLSTDTQYF. CDR3 DNA: TGTGCCAGCAGTTTATCTAGCCTTAGCACAGATACGCAGTATTTT.

This clone has just a few counts. The V and J genes are TRBV27 and TRBJ2-3; unclear D gene. From germline, CDR1 is MNHEY and CDR2 SMNVEV (reference sequence). Trimming took 5 bases from V and 1 from J, leaving 10 bases between them. This CDR3 spans 14 amino acids. The CDR3 protein is CASSLTQGTDTQYF. CDR3 nucleotides: TGTGCCAGCAGTCTCACTCAGGGCACAGATACGCAGTATTTT.